These 14 T cell receptor beta chains came from one sample sequenced in a study of neurological immune-mediated disorders. TCRdb used MiXCR to reprocess the 5' RACE reads, holding one entry per CDR3 protein. This table holds about 58,000 distinct CDR3 sequences, 3% to 3.5% found once. The sample taken for sequencing was PBMCs. All receptors come from a woman aged 55-75 years with multiple sclerosis.

This clonotype was observed many times. The chain joins TRBV6-4 to TRBJ2-7; TRBD2 matches at 7 bases. Trimming removed 9 bases from V and 7 bases from J; junction bases left unmatched: 9. The CDR3 loop spans 12 amino acids. Germline CDR1 is MRHNA and CDR2 is SNTAGT. DNA for the CDR3: TGTGCCAGTCGCGGGACTATAGGGGAGCAGTACTTC. It translates to CASRGTIGEQYF.

This clonotype came up many times. The chain employs TRBV5-5 and TRBJ2-1; 7 bases match TRBD2. The CDR3 spans 15 residues. Trimming cost V 0 bases and J 4 bases; bases outside gene matches: 4. In germline, CDR1 is SGHKS, CDR2 YYEKEE (reference sequence). DNA of the CDR3: TGTGCCAGCAGCTTGGACGGGGGGTATTACAATGAGCAGTTCTTC. This sequence encodes CASSLDGGYYNEQFF.

In its sample, this clonotype was seen many times. The gene calls are TRBV4-1 and TRBJ2-7, with a possible D match to TRBD1 (6 bases). Per germline, CDR1 MGHRA and CDR2 YSYEKL. The CDR3 has 11 amino acids. The V end lost 3 bases, the J end lost 7 bases, and 7 bases lay between the germline ends. CDR3 bases: TGCGCCAGCAGCCAGGACAGAGAGCAGTACTTC. Its protein product is CASSQDREQYF.

This clonotype was observed at least ten times. This chain uses TRBV7-9 with TRBJ2-1; 11 bases are a match to TRBD2. J gave up 8 bases and V 7 bases, and 10 bases lay outside the gene matches. The CDR3 sequence is 15 residues long. The germline V gene encodes CDR1 SEHNR and CDR2 FQNEAQ (reference sequence). The CDR3 region is CASKMLAGGGDEQFF. For the CDR3, the DNA is TGTGCCAGCAAGATGCTAGCGGGAGGCGGGGATGAGCAGTTCTTC.

This clonotype appeared many times. The chain is built from TRBV27 and TRBJ1-4; possibly TRBD1 for D (6 bases). The CDR3 sequence is 15 residues long. CDR1 and CDR2 (germline): MNHEY, SMNVEV (reference sequence). V lost 2 bases and J 10 bases, leaving 17 bases between the germline ends. CDR3 protein: CASSLAPDRMAKLFF. The CDR3 region has the DNA TGTGCCAGCAGTTTAGCACCAGACAGGATGGCAAAACTGTTTTTT.

This clonotype was observed many times. This chain links TRBV5-1 with TRBJ2-1, with D unclear. V gave up 7 bases and J gave up 6 bases, with 14 bases separating them. Germline V gene sequence: CDR1 SGHRS, CDR2 YFSETQ. This CDR3 is built from 13 residues. The CDR3 here is CASALSPANEQFF. The CDR3 nucleotides are TGCGCCAGCGCGCTTTCCCCAGCCAATGAGCAGTTCTTC.

This clonotype was seen many times. The V and J genes are TRBV10-3 and TRBJ1-4, with 8 bases lining up with TRBD1. Germline-derived CDR1 and CDR2 are ENHRY and SYGVKD. V dropped 3 bases and J dropped 0; count of bases not matched to a gene: 6. The CDR3 has 17 amino acids. CDR3 DNA: TGTGCCATCAGTGATCAGGGACAGGCCGCAACTAATGAAAAACTGTTTTTT. Translating it yields CAISDQGQAATNEKLFF.

This clonotype was counted many times. This chain links TRBV4-1 with TRBJ2-5, with 7 bases fitting TRBD1. Germline CDR1 reads MGHRA; CDR2 reads YSYEKL. This CDR3 region has 17 residues. The V gene end was trimmed by 0 bases and the J gene end by 2 bases; junction bases not matched to a gene: 9. CDR3 DNA sequence: TGCGCCAGCAGCCAAGAGACCCCCGCGACAGGGCAAGAGACCCAGTACTTC. Protein sequence: CASSQETPATGQETQYF.

Many counts were recorded for this clonotype. The chain is built from TRBV20-1 and TRBJ1-1, with D hard to call. CDR1 is DFQATT, CDR2 SNEGSKA, per germline (reference sequence). Trimming stripped 6 bases from V and 4 bases from J, with 18 bases between. This CDR3 has 14 amino acids. In DNA form, the CDR3 reads TGCAGTGCCCTGTCTGGGGTAACGCGCACTGAAGCTTTCTTT. This gives the protein CSALSGVTRTEAFF.

This clonotype appeared many times. This chain joins TRBV7-8 and TRBJ1-1; D unresolved. The germline CDR1 and CDR2 sequences are SGHVS and FQNEAQ. This CDR3 region has 13 residues. Trimming cost V 2 bases and J 0 bases, with 4 bases left between them. CDR3 sequence reads: CASSLSVNTEAFF. CDR3 DNA: TGTGCCAGCAGCTTATCCGTGAACACTGAAGCTTTCTTT. Full variable domain (remainder filled in from reference TRBV7-8 and TRBJ1-1): GAGVSQSPRYKVAKRGQDVALRCDPISGHVSLFWYQQALGQGPEFLTYFQNEAQLDKSGLPSDRFFAERPEGSVSTLKIQRTQQEDSAVYLCASSLSVNTEAFFGQGTRLTVV.

The table lists this clonotype with many counts. One junction end does not reproduce the germline sequence, and a read error may be involved. V gene TRBV12-3 or TRBV12-4 combines with J gene TRBJ2-4, with D unclear. This CDR3 contains 12 residues. The CDR3 sequence: CASSVPEPRWGF. The CDR3 DNA reads as TGTGCCAGCAGTGTCCCCGAGCCCAGATGGGGCTTC.

This clonotype has a count of ten or more. The rearrangement links TRBV12-3 or TRBV12-4 to TRBJ1-6; D is ambiguous. This CDR3 comprises 14 residues. Trimming took 7 bases from V and 9 from J, leaving 16 bases between them. The CDR3 region is CASKQESFGSPLHF. Here the CDR3 DNA reads TGTGCCAGCAAGCAGGAGAGTTTTGGTTCACCCCTCCACTTT.

This clonotype was found a few times. V is TRBV24-1 and J is TRBJ2-3, with 8 positions matching TRBD1. V lost 10 bases and J lost 3; bases outside the gene matches: 8. From germline, CDR1 is KGHDR and CDR2 SFDVKD. This CDR3 is 14 amino acids long. CDR3 loop: CATADRASTDTQYF. CDR3 sequence (DNA): TGTGCCACGGCGGACAGGGCTTCGACAGATACGCAGTATTTT.

Relative to its sample, this clonotype is medium-sized. The V call is TRBV20-1, the J call TRBJ2-7; D gene unclear. The germline CDR1 and CDR2 sequences are DFQATT and SNEGSKA (reference sequence). The CDR3 runs to 10 residues. Between the trimmed V and J ends, which lost 2 bases and 3 bases, there was a span of 2 bases. CDR3 region: CSARLYEQYF. As DNA, the CDR3 is TGCAGTGCTAGACTCTACGAGCAGTACTTC.